Below are 31 T cell receptor beta chains sequenced from a single sample in a study of control samples from healthy donors and cancer patients (dated by TCRdb to 2020 to 2021). The library came from the immunoSEQ multiplex PCR assay. TCRdb took over this immuneACCESS table, retaining in-frame rearrangements with V and J assigned. Such tables are incomplete; in checked studies, under half of the missing clones stem from an unresolved V gene, and the remainder is unexplained. Within this sample are 100,000 to 150,000 clones, with approximately 90% of them counted one time only. The ten largest clonotypes hold more than 2% of the sample. The sequenced material came from blood. These receptors were obtained from a man aged 18 to 30 in good health.

The rearrangement links TRBV3-1 (or the pseudogene TRBV3-2) to TRBJ2-3, with a weak D call TRBD2 (6 bases). CDR3 length: 16 residues. V was trimmed by 3 bases and J by 0 bases, leaving 13 bases between them. CDR1 LGHDT and CDR2 YNNKEL come from the germline V gene (reference sequence). The CDR3 reads CASSQLASTSTDTQYF. The CDR3 region has the DNA TGTGCCAGCAGCCAGCTAGCGTCTACTAGCACAGATACGCAGTATTTT.

This chain uses TRBV11-3 with TRBJ2-1; 8 bases are shared with TRBD2. The CDR3 totals 14 residues. CDR1 and CDR2 from the germline V gene are SGHNT and YENEEA. The trim removed 0 bases at V and 10 bases at J, leaving 5 bases unmatched. CDR3 nucleotides: TGTGCCAGCAGCTTAGATAGCGGGATTTGGGAGCAGTTCTTC. Protein: CASSLDSGIWEQFF.

Only a few counts were recorded for this clone. This chain uses TRBV2 with TRBJ2-1; 12 bases map to TRBD2. Germline CDR1 SNHLY, CDR2 FYNNEI. The CDR3 covers 14 residues. Losses at the gene ends were 8 bases for V and 5 bases for J; bases not matched to a gene: 4. This CDR3 is CASYWTSGNNEQFF. CDR3 nucleotides: TGTGCCAGCTATTGGACTAGCGGGAACAATGAGCAGTTCTTC.

This chain joins TRBV7-9 and TRBJ1-2, with 7 bases fitting TRBD1. The CDR3 spans 14 residues. Per the germline V gene, CDR1 is SEHNR and CDR2 is FQNEAQ (reference sequence). Trimming cost V 0 bases and J 6 bases; bases outside gene matches: 4. The CDR3 DNA sequence: TGTGCCAGCAGCTTAGCCCGACAGGGTCATGGCTACACCTTC. Translating gives CASSLARQGHGYTF.

V gene TRBV30 combines with J gene TRBJ1-5; tentatively, D is TRBD1 (6 bases). V shed 1 base and J shed 3 bases, with 7 bases lying between them. Germline loops: CDR1 GTSNPN, CDR2 SVGIG (reference sequence). CDR3 size: 13 residues. In DNA, the CDR3 is TGTGCCTGGAGTGGGACAGCCAATCAGCCCCAGCATTTT. Amino acids: CAWSGTANQPQHF.

The chain joins TRBV7-8 to TRBJ2-5, with 7 bases fitting TRBD2. The germline V gene has CDR1 SGHVS and CDR2 FQNEAQ. The V gene end was trimmed by 3 bases and the J gene end by 5 bases; junction bases not matched to a gene: 9. The CDR3 is made up of 15 amino acids. The CDR3 region is CASSFGGFGSETQYF. CDR3 coding DNA: TGTGCCAGCAGCTTCGGGGGGTTTGGCTCGGAGACCCAGTACTTC.

This chain connects TRBV19 to TRBJ1-5; D perhaps matches TRBD1 (5 bases). This CDR3 comprises 17 residues. V was clipped by 8 bases and J by 2 bases, with 22 bases between them. Looked up from germline, CDR1 is LNHDA and CDR2 is SQIVND (reference sequence). CDR3 loop: CASSNGAWVIGNQPQHF. As DNA, the CDR3 is TGTGCCAGTTCTAATGGGGCGTGGGTAATCGGCAATCAGCCCCAGCATTTT.

The rearrangement joins TRBV30 to TRBJ1-1; unclear D gene. The germline gives CDR1 GTSNPN, CDR2 SVGIG (reference sequence). V lost 1 base to trimming and J lost 2 bases, with 14 bases between them. The CDR3 spans 15 residues. CDR3 in DNA: TGTGCCTGGAGTGATTCTGGATTCGGAAACACTGAAGCTTTCTTT. It translates to CAWSDSGFGNTEAFF.

The J gene is TRBJ2-1, the V gene TRBV29-1; the D call may be TRBD1 or TRBD2 (5 bases each). Trimming took off 3 bases at V and 2 bases at J, with 8 bases between the two ends. The CDR3 length is 13 residues. The germline gives CDR1 SQVTM, CDR2 ANQGSEA. The CDR3 is CSVDGTPYNEQFF. The CDR3 bases are TGCAGCGTTGACGGGACCCCCTACAATGAGCAGTTCTTC.

The chain links TRBV18 to TRBJ1-5; TRBD1 might be the D (6 bases). V lost 7 bases and J 0 bases, leaving 10 bases between the germline ends. CDR1 and CDR2 from the germline V gene are KGHSH and LQKENI. The CDR3 contains 14 residues. This chain's CDR3 is CASWPRGSNQPQHF. The CDR3 nucleotides read TGTGCCAGCTGGCCCAGGGGTAGCAATCAGCCCCAGCATTTT.

The chain recombines TRBV19 with TRBJ2-2; D possibly uses TRBD1 or TRBD2 (5 bases each). V shed 3 bases and J shed 6 bases, with 17 bases lying between them. Germline loops: CDR1 LNHDA, CDR2 SQIVND (reference sequence). The CDR3 is 16 residues long. The CDR3 nucleotides are TGTGCCAGTAGTATTTTGAGGGGCCGAAGTCCCGGGGAGCTGTTTTTT. Translating gives CASSILRGRSPGELFF.

As concerns this clone: The sample holds other DNA sequences that translate to the same CDR3. The genes are TRBV7-2 and TRBJ2-6; no clear D. The CDR3 spans 14 residues. The germline V gene has CDR1 SGHTA and CDR2 FQGNSA. V shed 1 base and J shed 1 base, with 2 bases lying between them. CDR3 region: CASSLGSGANVLTF. The CDR3 DNA is TGTGCCAGCAGCTTAGGGTCTGGGGCCAACGTCCTGACTTTC.

The rearrangement links TRBV27 to TRBJ1-5, with D tentatively TRBD1 (6 bases). Trimming pared 8 bases from V and 0 bases from J, leaving 8 bases between. CDR3 length: 13 residues. Germline CDR1 reads MNHEY; CDR2 reads SMNVEV (reference sequence). This CDR3 is CASRTVSNQPQHF. The CDR3 DNA follows: TGTGCCAGCCGGACAGTTAGCAATCAGCCCCAGCATTTT.

This chain links TRBV12-3 or TRBV12-4 with TRBJ1-1; weak D call: TRBD1 (5 bases). There are 12 residues in the CDR3. Trimming cost V 3 bases and J 4 bases, with 6 bases left between them. DNA for the CDR3: TGTGCCAGCAGTTTCGGGGGCACTGAAGCTTTCTTT. Its translation is CASSFGGTEAFF.

The CDR3: CASSLDPQGSGNTIYF. In nucleotides, the CDR3 is TGTGCCAGCAGCTTAGACCCGCAGGGCTCTGGAAACACCATATATTTT. This chain connects TRBV7-2 to TRBJ1-3; the D gene is possibly TRBD1 (5 bases). CDR3 length: 16 amino acids. Deletions cut 1 base from V and 0 bases from J, with 10 bases between. Looked up from germline, CDR1 is SGHTA and CDR2 is FQGNSA.

The CDR3 here is CASSLSLGAGLEAFF. The DNA of the CDR3 is TGTGCCAGCAGCTTATCTTTGGGGGCCGGCCTTGAAGCTTTCTTT. J is TRBJ1-1 and V is TRBV11-1, with D possibly matching TRBD1 (6 bases). The germline CDR1 and CDR2 sequences are SGHAT and FQDESV (reference sequence). V was cut by 2 bases and J by 7 bases, with 17 bases left in between. This CDR3 comprises 15 residues.

In DNA, the CDR3 is TGTGCCAGCTCACTCGGACAGGGGGTTGATCAGCCCCAGCATTTT. Amino acids: CASSLGQGVDQPQHF. The V and J genes are TRBV18 and TRBJ1-5; the match to TRBD1 covers 10 bases. The CDR3 has 15 amino acids. CDR1 and CDR2 from the germline V gene are KGHSH and LQKENI. V lost 4 bases to trimming and J lost 5 bases; unmatched junction nucleotides: 5.

V usage is TRBV11-3 and J usage is TRBJ2-7; TRBD1 or TRBD2 may be the D gene (5 bases each). The CDR3 covers 12 residues. Trimming cost V 6 bases and J 4 bases, with 10 bases left between them. Germline V lookup: CDR1 SGHNT, CDR2 YENEEA. The chain's CDR3 is CASRGDGYEQYV. The CDR3, as DNA: TGTGCCAGCAGGGGGGACGGTTACGAGCAGTACGTC.

As DNA, the CDR3 is TGTGCCAGCAGCTTACGCCGGCGACAGGGGTATGACTATGGCTACACCTTC. It translates to CASSLRRRQGYDYGYTF. The chain recombines TRBV13 with TRBJ1-2; 8 nucleotides align to TRBD1. Germline CDR1 PRHDT, CDR2 FYEKMQ (reference sequence). This CDR3 contains 17 residues. V lost 2 bases and J lost 3; bases outside the gene matches: 11.

The chain couples TRBV19 to TRBJ2-7, with a possible D match to TRBD1 (7 bases). CDR1 is LNHDA and CDR2 is SQIVND in the germline V gene (reference sequence). There are 14 residues in the CDR3. Trimming left V 5 bases short and J 3 bases short, with 14 bases between. The CDR3 here is CASSPRQGGYEQYF. The CDR3 DNA reads TGTGCCAGTAGTCCCAGACAGGGAGGCTACGAGCAGTACTTC.

V usage is TRBV5-8 and J usage is TRBJ2-7; D unresolved. The CDR3 is 13 residues long. In germline, CDR1 is SGHTS, CDR2 YDEGEE. The germline V and J ends were trimmed by 0 bases and 2 bases, with 6 bases remaining between them. The DNA of the CDR3 is TGTGCCAGCAGCTTGGAACAGACCTACGAGCAGTACGTC. This translates into CASSLEQTYEQYV.

Comments on this clone: Other DNA sequences within the sample encode an identical CDR3. V and J are TRBV9 and TRBJ1-1; D is unclear. Germline assignment: CDR1 SGDLS and CDR2 YYNGEE. V was pared by 0 bases and J by 0 bases, with 3 bases between. The length of the CDR3 is 13 residues. The CDR3 loop is CASSVEVNTEAFF. The DNA of the CDR3 is TGTGCCAGCAGCGTAGAAGTGAACACTGAAGCTTTCTTT.

The gene calls are TRBV10-2 and TRBJ1-4; 7 positions agree with TRBD1. Trimming removed 6 bases from V and 4 bases from J; junction bases left unmatched: 5. CDR3 length equals 14 residues. Germline V gives CDR1 WSHSY, CDR2 SAAADI. The CDR3 loop is CASSPGQINEKLFF. DNA for the CDR3: TGCGCCAGCAGCCCGGGACAGATTAATGAAAAACTGTTTTTT.

This chain connects TRBV6-2 or TRBV6-3 to TRBJ2-3; 11 positions match TRBD2. CDR1 is MNHEY, CDR2 SVGEGT, per germline. This CDR3 contains 20 residues. V shed 4 bases and J 0 bases; nucleotides not matched to a gene: 15. The CDR3 is CASSFAPDILAGESTDTQYF. CDR3 nucleotide sequence: TGTGCCAGCAGTTTTGCGCCGGACATACTAGCGGGGGAGAGCACAGATACGCAGTATTTT.

This CDR3 is CSVVDTIYEQYV. CDR3 sequence (DNA): TGCAGCGTTGTTGACACCATCTACGAGCAGTACGTC. V and J are TRBV29-1 and TRBJ2-7; D is unresolved. V shed 4 bases and J shed 3 bases, with 10 bases lying between them. The CDR3 is 12 residues long. CDR1 SQVTM and CDR2 ANQGSEA come from the germline V gene.

This clone came up once. This chain joins TRBV5-1 and TRBJ2-1; 8 nucleotides match TRBD2. This CDR3 comprises 15 residues. Looked up from germline, CDR1 is SGHRS and CDR2 is YFSETQ. The V and J ends lost 5 bases and 4 bases, in that order; junction bases with no gene match: 8. This CDR3 reads CASRAPVAGYNEQFF. In DNA form, the CDR3 reads TGCGCCAGCAGGGCCCCGGTAGCGGGGTACAATGAGCAGTTCTTC.

V usage is TRBV7-2 and J usage is TRBJ2-1, with D perhaps being TRBD1 or TRBD2 (6 bases each). Germline CDR1 and CDR2: SGHTA and FQGNSA. The CDR3 consists of 14 residues. Trimming stripped 3 bases from V and 8 bases from J, with 14 bases between. CDR3 residues: CASSLGPRGDEQFF. The CDR3 nucleotides read TGTGCCAGCAGCTTGGGACCGAGGGGGGATGAGCAGTTCTTC.

The chain carries TRBV21-1 and TRBJ2-1; no check of the table's D call, TRBD1, against the DNA was made. TRBV21-1 is flagged as a pseudogene. CDR3 size: 16 residues. The CDR3 protein is CASSKCRTGGGDEQFF. The CDR3 DNA reads as TGTGCCAGCAGCAAATGTAGGACAGGGGGTGGCGATGAGCAGTTCTTC.

This chain uses TRBV11-2 with TRBJ2-3; TRBD1 matches at 7 bases. From germline, CDR1 is SGHAT and CDR2 FQNNGV. Unmatched junction bases numbered 10, after V lost 5 bases and J lost 2 bases. The CDR3 totals 16 residues. CDR3 residues: CASSINGQEDTDTQYF. The CDR3 coding sequence is TGTGCCAGCAGCATCAACGGACAGGAAGACACAGATACGCAGTATTTT.

The V and J genes are TRBV11-2 and TRBJ2-5; possibly TRBD2 for D (6 bases). There are 13 residues in the CDR3. With 1 base removed from V and 5 bases from J, the gap between germline ends came to 8 bases. The germline gives CDR1 SGHAT, CDR2 FQNNGV. CDR3 in amino acids: CASSLGGDETQYF. CDR3 DNA: TGTGCCAGCAGCTTAGGGGGGGACGAGACCCAGTACTTC.

The chain has TRBV7-3 and TRBJ2-1; possible D gene TRBD2, 7 bases. The CDR3 sequence is 15 residues long. Germline loops: CDR1 SGHTA, CDR2 FQGTGA. Trimming took off 5 bases at V and 7 bases at J, with 18 bases between the two ends. CDR3 nucleotide sequence: TGTGCCAGCAGCCCCGGGGGCGGGGGCGGGAATGAGCAGTTCTTC. It translates to CASSPGGGGGNEQFF.